This entry is about one T cell receptor beta chain. Treatment described: approximately 18 received Ad26.COV2.S at low or high dose, single or two shots; 5 received placebo; per-sample allocation not given. The investigators took samples on day 63 after the first vaccine or placebo injection. Sequencing was performed with immunoSEQ multiplex PCR; in TCRdb, only in-frame clones are kept and a portion is missing. Of about 500,000 clones detected, about 89% appear once; the ten largest clones hold approximately 1.7%. This CDR3 has 16 amino acids. The sample comes from a study of Ad26.COV2.S vaccination and SARS-CoV-2 variants.

The source is a person aged 18-65 years who received the Ad26.COV2.S COVID-19 vaccine or a placebo. Sequenced material: peripheral blood, taken in a trial of Ad26.COV2.S vaccine versus placebo. The chain uses TRBV12-1 and TRBJ1-3. TRBV12-1 counts as a pseudogene. The CDR3 loop reads CASSFGDLFSGNTIYF. In DNA, the CDR3 is TGTGCCAGCAGCTTTGGCGATCTCTTCTCTGGAAACACCATATATTTT.